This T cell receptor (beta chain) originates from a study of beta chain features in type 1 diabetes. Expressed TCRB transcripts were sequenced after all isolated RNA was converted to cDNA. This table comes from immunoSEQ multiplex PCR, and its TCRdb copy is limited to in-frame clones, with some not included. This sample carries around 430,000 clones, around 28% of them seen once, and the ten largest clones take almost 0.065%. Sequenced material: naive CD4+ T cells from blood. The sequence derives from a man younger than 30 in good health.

The DNA of the CDR3 is TGTGCCAGCAGCTTTGGGTTCGGCACTGAAGCTTTCTTT. This sequence encodes CASSFGFGTEAFF. The chain uses TRBV7-2 and TRBJ1-1; the D is unclear. This CDR3 has 13 amino acids. In germline, CDR1 is SGHTA, CDR2 FQGNSA. The V end was cut by 3 bases, the J end by 4 bases, with 9 bases between.